This is a list of T cell receptor beta chains from one sample in a study of CD8 T cells in ankylosing spondylitis. TCRdb reprocessed the 5' RACE reads via MiXCR and lists one record per CDR3 protein. The repertoire holds 150,000 to 200,000 distinct CDR3 sequences, with around a third as singletons. Sequenced input: synovial fluid, either unsorted or a sorted T cell fraction (not recorded which). Every receptor here comes from a male donor with ankylosing spondylitis. CDR3s include the opening cysteine and the closing phenylalanine or tryptophan. The order of the fields is CDR3 protein, CDR3 DNA, J gene, D gene, V gene, clone size. A D gene is named only where the DNA matches it firmly. Rows give clone size only sometimes, using once, few, many, or a class for an expanded clone.

CDR3: CASSYIGVYEQYF
DNA: TGTGCCAGCAGTTACATAGGGGTCTACGAGCAGTACTTC
J: TRBJ2-7
D: -
V: TRBV6-6
size: many

CDR3: CASNPDRDQPQHF
DNA: TGTGCCAGTAACCCGGACAGGGATCAGCCCCAGCATTTT
J: TRBJ1-5
D: TRBD1
V: TRBV19
size: many

CDR3: CASSLMGLTYEQYF
DNA: TGTGCCAGCAGCTTAATGGGACTCACCTACGAGCAGTACTTC
J: TRBJ2-7
D: -
V: TRBV7-2
size: many

CDR3: CASSLDRGIYNEQFF
DNA: TGTGCCAGCAGCTTAGACAGGGGGATCTACAATGAGCAGTTCTTC
J: TRBJ2-1
D: TRBD1
V: TRBV6-5
size: -

CDR3: CASSLVGSSGSYNEQFF
DNA: TGCGCCAGCAGCTTGGTAGGGTCTAGCGGGAGCTACAATGAGCAGTTCTTC
J: TRBJ2-1
D: TRBD2
V: TRBV5-1
size: many

CDR3: CASSYGSSNQPQHF
DNA: TGTGCCAGCAGTTACGGCTCCAGCAATCAGCCCCAGCATTTT
J: TRBJ1-5
D: -
V: TRBV28
size: few

CDR3: CASSLGTGGETSNQPQHF
DNA: TGTGCCAGCAGCTTAGGTACAGGGGGAGAGACTAGCAATCAGCCCCAGCATTTT
J: TRBJ1-5
D: TRBD1
V: TRBV11-1
size: few

CDR3: CASNAQGADTEAFF
DNA: TGTGCCAGCAACGCGCAGGGGGCCGACACTGAAGCTTTCTTT
J: TRBJ1-1
D: TRBD1
V: TRBV12-3/TRBV12-4
size: many

CDR3: CASSQDVYNEKLFF
DNA: TGTGCCAGCAGTCAGGACGTCTATAATGAAAAACTGTTTTTT
J: TRBJ1-4
D: -
V: TRBV12-3/TRBV12-4
size: few

CDR3: CASSHGGTGELFF
DNA: TGTGCCAGCAGCCATGGAGGCACCGGGGAGCTGTTTTTT
J: TRBJ2-2
D: -
V: TRBV3-1
size: -

CDR3: CATRTGGQNTEAFF
DNA: TGTGCCACCAGGACAGGGGGGCAAAACACTGAAGCTTTCTTT
J: TRBJ1-1
D: TRBD1
V: TRBV24-1
size: few

CDR3: CASSLVPEGLFYNEQFF
DNA: TGTGCCAGCAGCTTAGTGCCAGAAGGTTTGTTCTACAATGAGCAGTTCTTC
J: TRBJ2-1
D: -
V: TRBV7-9
size: once

CDR3: CSAMAGNQPQHF
DNA: TGCAGTGCTATGGCAGGGAATCAGCCCCAGCATTTT
J: TRBJ1-5
D: -
V: TRBV20-1
size: few

CDR3: CASSKKVADHSQETQYF
DNA: TGTGCCAGCAGCAAAAAGGTAGCGGATCATTCTCAAGAGACCCAGTACTTC
J: TRBJ2-5
D: -
V: TRBV21-1
size: -

CDR3: CSASSTANTGELFF
DNA: TGCAGTGCTAGCTCGACAGCAAACACCGGGGAGCTGTTTTTT
J: TRBJ2-2
D: -
V: TRBV20-1
size: few

CDR3: CASRMNPGGAGTDTQYF
DNA: TGTGCCAGCAGGATGAATCCCGGGGGGGCAGGCACAGATACGCAGTATTTT
J: TRBJ2-3
D: TRBD2
V: TRBV7-2
size: once

CDR3: CASSLSPSGSRDEQFF
DNA: TGTGCCAGCAGTCTAAGCCCTAGCGGGTCTAGGGATGAGCAGTTCTTC
J: TRBJ2-1
D: TRBD2
V: TRBV28
size: -

CDR3: CASSLYRGTFVAGSYNEQFF
DNA: TGTGCCAGCAGTTTATACAGGGGCACCTTTGTAGCGGGAAGCTACAATGAGCAGTTCTTC
J: TRBJ2-1
D: -
V: TRBV27
size: -

CDR3: CASSPAPGGSATYEQYF
DNA: TGTGCCAGCAGCCCCGCCCCTGGCGGGAGTGCTACCTACGAGCAGTACTTC
J: TRBJ2-7
D: TRBD2
V: TRBV9
size: -

CDR3: CASSQPGGPSTDTQYF
DNA: TGTGCCAGCAGCCAACCGGGGGGACCTAGCACAGATACGCAGTATTTT
J: TRBJ2-3
D: TRBD2
V: TRBV4-2
size: once

CDR3: CASSLGFSATNEKLFF
DNA: TGCGCCAGCAGCTTGGGTTTCAGTGCGACTAATGAAAAACTGTTTTTT
J: TRBJ1-4
D: -
V: TRBV5-1
size: -

CDR3: CSARAPRQGNYGYTF
DNA: TGCAGTGCTAGAGCTCCCCGACAGGGGAACTATGGCTACACCTTC
J: TRBJ1-2
D: TRBD1
V: TRBV20-1
size: many

CDR3: CSRTRLAKNIQYF
DNA: TGCAGTAGGACTCGCCTAGCCAAAAACATTCAGTACTTC
J: TRBJ2-4
D: -
V: TRBV20-1
size: -

CDR3: CASSLHGDPNEQFF
DNA: TGTGCCAGCAGCCTCCATGGAGATCCCAATGAGCAGTTCTTC
J: TRBJ2-1
D: -
V: TRBV7-9
size: -

CDR3: CASSNTGSPLHF
DNA: TGTGCCAGCTCTAACACGGGTTCACCCCTCCACTTT
J: TRBJ1-6
D: -
V: TRBV3-1
size: few

CDR3: CAVSGDGADTQYF
DNA: TGTGCCGTGTCCGGGGACGGGGCAGATACGCAGTATTTT
J: TRBJ2-3
D: -
V: TRBV25-1
size: many

CDR3: CASSVGASANTGELFF
DNA: TGTGCCAGCAGCGTAGGGGCTAGCGCGAACACCGGGGAGCTGTTTTTT
J: TRBJ2-2
D: -
V: TRBV9
size: -

CDR3: CASSLASGLAGAPGEQYF
DNA: TGTGCCAGCAGTTTAGCGTCGGGTCTAGCGGGGGCCCCGGGCGAGCAGTACTTC
J: TRBJ2-7
D: TRBD2
V: TRBV12-3/TRBV12-4
size: -

CDR3: CASSPRQGDTGELFF
DNA: TGTGCCAGCTCACCTAGACAGGGGGACACCGGGGAGCTGTTTTTT
J: TRBJ2-2
D: TRBD1
V: TRBV18
size: few